This entry lists 3 T cell receptor beta chains sequenced from one sample in a study of T-cell reconstitution after alpha-beta-depleted transplantation in children (TCRdb year 2016). Libraries were built with PCR. This sample was sequenced with an Illumina HiSeq 2500. TCR libraries were prepared with molecular barcoding, using unique molecular identifiers to normalize TCRbeta repertoire quantification. The public reads were quality trimmed at Q25 with fastp and then assembled into clones with MiXCR by TCRdb, keeping productive beta chains. Identical CDR3 protein sequences are pooled into one entry, listed with their most common genes and DNA. This sample is represented by fewer than 550,000 distinct CDR3 sequences; roughly a tenth of them were singletons. 4.5% to 7% of the sample goes to the ten largest clones. The sample was PBMCs from the stem cell graft donor, taken from the stem cell graft. The receptors here all came from a human donor who donated a stem cell graft to a child with acute myeloid leukemia.

The chain employs TRBV18 and TRBJ2-5; D unclear. The CDR3 has 13 amino acids. In germline, CDR1 is KGHSH, CDR2 LQKENI. The V end was cut by 1 base, the J end by 5 bases, with 8 bases between. The CDR3 DNA reads as TGTGCCAGCTCACCACAACGTCGGGAGACCCAGTACTTC. Protein sequence: CASSPQRRETQYF.

This clonotype was observed a handful of times. V is TRBV20-1 and J is TRBJ2-5, with a possible D match to TRBD1 (6 bases). Trimming took off 5 bases at V and 5 bases at J, with 15 bases between the two ends. Germline V gene lookup returns CDR1 DFQATT and CDR2 SNEGSKA (reference sequence). The CDR3 contains 13 residues. Here the CDR3 DNA reads TGCAGTGCTGAGCGACAGGCGGACGAGACCCAGTACTTC. Translation: CSAERQADETQYF.

The chain carries TRBV18 and TRBJ2-7; TRBD2 agrees at 10 bases. V shed 2 bases and J 6 bases; nucleotides not matched to a gene: 4. Germline V gene sequence: CDR1 KGHSH, CDR2 LQKENI. The CDR3 is 14 residues long. In DNA, the CDR3 is TGTGCCAGCTCACCATCTAGCGGGAGTGGCGAGCAGTACTTC. As protein: CASSPSSGSGEQYF.